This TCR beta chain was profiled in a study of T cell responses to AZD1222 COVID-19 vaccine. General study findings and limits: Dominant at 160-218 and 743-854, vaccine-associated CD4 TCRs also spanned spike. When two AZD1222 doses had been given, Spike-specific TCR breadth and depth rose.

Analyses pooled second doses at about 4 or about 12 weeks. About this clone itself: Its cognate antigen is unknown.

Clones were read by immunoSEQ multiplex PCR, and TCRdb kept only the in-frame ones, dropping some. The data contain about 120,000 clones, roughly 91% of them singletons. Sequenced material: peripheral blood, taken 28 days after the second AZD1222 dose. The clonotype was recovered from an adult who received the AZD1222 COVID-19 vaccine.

The DNA of the CDR3 is TGTGCCAGCAGTAGAGGGACTGAAGCTTTCTTT. It translates to CASSRGTEAFF. The V call is TRBV6-2 or TRBV6-3, the J call TRBJ1-1; D gene uncertain. This CDR3 is built from 11 residues. Trimming took 5 bases from V and 5 from J, leaving 6 bases between them. Germline assignment: CDR1 MNHEY and CDR2 SVGEGT.